This TCR beta chain was found in a study of CD8+CD57+ T cells in acquired aplastic anemia. General study results and limits: Controls and patients did not differ significantly in CD8+ Simpson's diversity.

Note on this clonotype: Its matching antigen is unknown.

TCR beta VDJ and CDR3 profiling used genomic DNA as template. MiXCR, run by TCRdb on the reads, gives a single entry per CDR3 protein. The sample records 150,000 to 200,000 distinct CDR3 sequences, 40% to 50% being singletons. Trimming pared 4 bases from V and 7 bases from J, leaving 14 bases between. The CDR3 sequence is 13 residues long. The germline V gene has CDR1 SGHRS and CDR2 YFSETQ. Before being chosen for sequencing, patients had shown CD8+CD57+ cell expansion by flow cytometry. The V call is TRBV5-1, the J call TRBJ2-5; no clear D gene. The receptor's source is a human donor with aplastic anemia. Sequenced material: sorted CD4+, CD8+, or CD8+CD57+ T cells (not recorded which) from PBMCs. In nucleotides, the CDR3 is TGCGCCAGCAGCGACCCTCCGCCGGGGACCCAGTACTTC. It yields the protein CASSDPPPGTQYF.